Listed below are T cell receptor beta chains from one sample, sequenced in a study of beta chain features in type 1 diabetes. Profiling relied on immunoSEQ multiplex PCR, and the TCRdb table lists in-frame clones only, not all of them. Of under 200,000 clones detected, about 8.1% appear once; the ten largest clones hold approximately 0.54%. The sequenced material came from central memory CD4+ T cells from blood. These receptors originate from a woman aged 18 to 35 with type 1 diabetes. Both conserved end residues are part of each CDR3. Each record gives: D gene, clone size, J gene, V gene, CDR3 DNA, CDR3 protein. A D gene is named only where the DNA matches it firmly. Where a row states a size, it is once, few, many or the class of an expanded clone; other rows omit it.

TRBD1,NA,TRBJ2-7,TRBV5-1,TGCGCCAGCAGCCGGGGACAGGGGGCGGGCGAGCAGTACTTC,CASSRGQGAGEQYF
TRBD1,NA,TRBJ2-7,TRBV7-2,TGTGCCAGCAGCCTAGGGACAGGGGGCGGCGAGCAGTACTTC,CASSLGTGGGEQYF
TRBD1,few,TRBJ2-5,TRBV14,TGTGCCAGCAGCCAATTTGGGACAGGGGTTCAAGAGACCCAGTACTTC,CASSQFGTGVQETQYF
NA,many,TRBJ2-2,TRBV7-2,TGTGCCAGCGTCCCCTTGAACACCGGGGAGCTGTTTTTT,CASVPLNTGELFF
TRBD1,few,TRBJ1-6,TRBV14,TGTGCCAGCAGCCGGGACAGGGCGATTTCACCCCTCCACTTT,CASSRDRAISPLHF
NA,NA,TRBJ2-5,TRBV5-1,TGCGCCAGCAGCTTACAACAAGAGACCCAGTACTTC,CASSLQQETQYF
TRBD1,few,TRBJ2-1,TRBV19,TGTGCCAGTAAATTACGGACAGGGGGAGGAAATGAGCAGTTCTTC,CASKLRTGGGNEQFF
NA,NA,TRBJ1-5,TRBV28,TGTGCCAGCGCTTGGCGCCGGGGCAATCAGCCCCAGCATTTT,CASAWRRGNQPQHF
NA,NA,TRBJ1-4,TRBV28,TGTGCCAGCAGTTCCGGGGGGGGACACGCCAATGAAAAACTGTTTTTT,CASSSGGGHANEKLFF
TRBD2,few,TRBJ2-7,TRBV30,TGTGCCTGGGGCGGGACTAGCGGGTTGGGGCAGTACTTC,CAWGGTSGLGQYF
TRBD1,NA,TRBJ1-1,TRBV5-1,TGCGCCAGCTCCCTTTTCCACAGGGGCGGCGACACTGAAGCTTTCTTT,CASSLFHRGGDTEAFF
NA,NA,TRBJ2-2,TRBV27,TGTGCCAGCAGTTGGGGGGAAACCGGGGAGCTGTTTTTT,CASSWGETGELFF